Listed below are T cell receptor beta chains from one sample, sequenced in a study of post-analysis software for immune sequencing data. TCRdb passed the PCR reads through MiXCR, listing each CDR3 protein once. The data hold some 450,000 distinct CDR3 sequences, with less than 45% observed a single time. The sample comprised blood. The receptors were gathered from a girl between 10 and 17 years old with multiple sclerosis. CDR3s include the opening cysteine and the closing phenylalanine or tryptophan. The D gene is left open where the match is weak. The size entry is marked missing in some rows and otherwise reads once, few, many or a size class.

cdr3_nt cdr3_aa clone_size d_call j_call v_call
TGCAGTGCGGGACTAGCGGGAGGCGAGCAGTACTTC CSAGLAGGEQYF many TRBD2 TRBJ2-7 TRBV20-1
TGTGCCAGCAGTTACTCCTACAGGGTTGAATCACCCCTCCACTTT CASSYSYRVESPLHF - - TRBJ1-6 TRBV6-5
TGTGCCAGCAGCCGCCCCCGGACCCGGAACACTGAAGCTTTCTTT CASSRPRTRNTEAFF - - TRBJ1-1 TRBV4-2
TGTGCCAGATCGTGGGGGATCCACACTGAAGCTTTCTTT CARSWGIHTEAFF - - TRBJ1-1 TRBV2
TGTGCCAGCAGCCTTATTAGAGCCCACTCAGAGCAGTACTTC CASSLIRAHSEQYF - - TRBJ2-7 TRBV28
TGTGCCAGCAGCTTATTTGGGCAGGGAACAGATACGCAGTATTTT CASSLFGQGTDTQYF - - TRBJ2-3 TRBV7-9
TGTGCCAGCAGTTTCTCGTTTAATGAGCAGTTCTTC CASSFSFNEQFF - - TRBJ2-1 TRBV12-3/TRBV12-4
TGTGCCAGCAGTGTACTACAGGGAGCCTACAATGAGCAGTTCTTC CASSVLQGAYNEQFF - - TRBJ2-1 TRBV27
TGCAGTGCTAGTGAGGACTTCCTAAGCTCCTACAATGAGCAGTTCTTC CSASEDFLSSYNEQFF - - TRBJ2-1 TRBV20-1
TGTGCCAGCAGGACGGACAGGGCCGACTACGAGCAGTACTTC CASRTDRADYEQYF - TRBD1 TRBJ2-7 TRBV6-5
TGTGCCACCAGCAGAAAGAACAGGGGGCAAGTTGTCTGGGAAAAACTGTTTTTT CATSRKNRGQVVWEKLFF - TRBD1 TRBJ1-4 TRBV15
TGCAGTGCCCCGCGGGCAGGAACTAACTATGGCTACACCTTC CSAPRAGTNYGYTF - - TRBJ1-2 TRBV20-1
TGCAGCGTTGTTGCGCAAATCAATCAGCCCCAGCATTTT CSVVAQINQPQHF - - TRBJ1-5 TRBV29-1
TGCAGTGCTAGAGATGAGGGCGTGGGGCCCTACGAGCAGTACTTC CSARDEGVGPYEQYF once - TRBJ2-7 TRBV20-1
TGCAGCGTACGGATATCAGGGGAAAGCCCCTACAATGAGCAGTTCTTC CSVRISGESPYNEQFF - - TRBJ2-1 TRBV29-1
TGTGCCAGCAGCACCACAGACGGGCCTTCCTACGAGCAGTACTTC CASSTTDGPSYEQYF few - TRBJ2-7 TRBV13
TGTGCCATCAGGGGACCGGTTCAAGAGACCCAGTACTTC CAIRGPVQETQYF few - TRBJ2-5 TRBV10-3
TGTGCCAGCAGTTACTCGGGACTGCTCTCCTACGAGCAGTACTTC CASSYSGLLSYEQYF - - TRBJ2-7 TRBV6-6
TGTGCCAGCTCAGCTAAGGACTTCGAACCCTACGAGCAGTACTTC CASSAKDFEPYEQYF - - TRBJ2-7 TRBV18
TGCGCCAGCAGCTTGGCCAGGGCTGGAGGAGAGACCCAGTACTTC CASSLARAGGETQYF - - TRBJ2-5 TRBV5-1
TGTGCCAGCAGTTTACTAGCGGGAGTCAGGTACAATGAGCAGTTCTTC CASSLLAGVRYNEQFF - TRBD2 TRBJ2-1 TRBV27
TGTGCCAGCAGTTGGCAGGGCGCGACCTACGAGCAGTACTTC CASSWQGATYEQYF - - TRBJ2-7 TRBV27
TGCAGTGCTAGAAATCTAGCGGGAGATGAGAGGGATACGCAGTATTTT CSARNLAGDERDTQYF - TRBD2 TRBJ2-3 TRBV20-1
TGTGCCAGCAGCTTAGCAGACAGGGGGCACGAGCAGTACTTC CASSLADRGHEQYF few TRBD1 TRBJ2-7 TRBV7-2
TGTGCCAGCAGCTTACTGGTGGAAAAACTGTTTTTT CASSLLVEKLFF few - TRBJ1-4 TRBV7-9
TGTGCCAGCAGTCTTCTAGCGGGAGACGAGACCCAGTACTTC CASSLLAGDETQYF - TRBD2 TRBJ2-5 TRBV27
TGTGCCAGCAGCTTGGGATTGCAGGGGAAGAAACTAAGCACAGATACGCAGTATTTT CASSLGLQGKKLSTDTQYF - - TRBJ2-3 TRBV5-1
TGTGCCATCAGGGCCGACACAGATACGCAGTATTTT CAIRADTDTQYF - - TRBJ2-3 TRBV10-3
TGCAGTGCTAGCCGGGAGGGGTACGAGCAGTACTTC CSASREGYEQYF few TRBD2 TRBJ2-7 TRBV20-1
TGTGCCAGCAGCTTAGAGCCTTGGGGGGCGGCTGAAAAACTGTTTTTT CASSLEPWGAAEKLFF - - TRBJ1-4 TRBV7-8
TGTGCCAGTAGTATGGTAGCGGGGGACCTGATGAGAGAGACCCAGTACTTC CASSMVAGDLMRETQYF - TRBD2 TRBJ2-5 TRBV19
TGTGCCAGCAGCGTAGGGAGCGGGACCTACAATGAGCAGTTCTTC CASSVGSGTYNEQFF - TRBD2 TRBJ2-1 TRBV9
TGTGCCAGCTCACCACCCAGGACTAGCGGGAGGGAGACCCAGTACTTC CASSPPRTSGRETQYF - TRBD2 TRBJ2-5 TRBV18
TGCAGTGCTCCACGCCGTGACAGGGAGAGAGATACGCAGTATTTT CSAPRRDRERDTQYF - TRBD1 TRBJ2-3 TRBV20-1
TGTGCCAGCAGTGAATTCGGGGACCTATACTACGAGCAGTACTTC CASSEFGDLYYEQYF - - TRBJ2-7 TRBV6-1
TGCAGTGCCCCGGGACGGATTGAAGCTTTCTTT CSAPGRIEAFF - - TRBJ1-1 TRBV20-1
TGCGCCAGCAGCCAAGAAATGGCAGTAGAAGAAAAACTGTTTTTT CASSQEMAVEEKLFF few - TRBJ1-4 TRBV4-3
TGTGCCAGCAGTTCCCGCAGGGCTGGGGCCAACGTCCTGACTTTC CASSSRRAGANVLTF few - TRBJ2-6 TRBV27
TGCGCCAACAGTGAGTCGTCTGGGGGCGAGCAGTACTTC CANSESSGGEQYF - - TRBJ2-7 TRBV10-2
TGTGCCAGCAGAGTATCTAGGGTTAGCACGGATACGCAATATTTT CASRVSRVSTDTQYF - - TRBJ2-3 TRBV12-3/TRBV12-4
TGCAGCGTTGAAGGCGGGATTTACGAGCAGTACTTC CSVEGGIYEQYF few - TRBJ2-7 TRBV29-1
TGTGCCAGCAGTTACTATGCGGGAGGTGAGGTTGAGCAGTTCTTC CASSYYAGGEVEQFF few TRBD2 TRBJ2-1 TRBV6-2/TRBV6-3
TGTGCCAGCAGAAGGACAGGGGCGATCCTCAATCAGCCCCAGCATTTT CASRRTGAILNQPQHF few TRBD1 TRBJ1-5 TRBV28
TGCAGTGCCGAATTCCGGGACAGGGCCCTCTCGCAGTACTTC CSAEFRDRALSQYF many TRBD1 TRBJ2-7 TRBV20-1
TGTGCCAGCAAAGAACTAGTGGGAGAAGACGAGCAGTACTTC CASKELVGEDEQYF - - TRBJ2-7 TRBV12-3/TRBV12-4
TGTGCCAGCAGCGTCGTAGCGTCTACCTCCTACAATGAGCAGTTCTTC CASSVVASTSYNEQFF - - TRBJ2-1 TRBV9
TGCAGCGTTGAATCAGGGCGGAACACTGAAGCTTTCTTT CSVESGRNTEAFF once - TRBJ1-1 TRBV29-1
TGTGCCAGCAGCCCGGTAGCGGGGCCCGCCTACGAGCAGTACTTC CASSPVAGPAYEQYF few TRBD2 TRBJ2-7 TRBV12-3/TRBV12-4
TGCGCCAGCCAGACAGGGGGTCAAGAGACCCAGTACTTC CASQTGGQETQYF few TRBD1 TRBJ2-5 TRBV5-1
TGTGCCAGCAGCTTCCAGCGGGACTACAATGAGCAGTTCTTC CASSFQRDYNEQFF - TRBD2 TRBJ2-1 TRBV5-4
TGCGCCAGCAGCCCGTCACTAGCGGGAGGGTCCTACGAGCAGTACTTC CASSPSLAGGSYEQYF few TRBD2 TRBJ2-7 TRBV5-1
TGTGCCAGCAGCCAAGATCTAGCGGCCAATGAGCAGTTCTTC CASSQDLAANEQFF - TRBD2 TRBJ2-1 TRBV4-2
TGTGCCAGCAGTCGCCCCGGCGGCTCCTACGAGCAGTACTTC CASSRPGGSYEQYF - - TRBJ2-7 TRBV12-3/TRBV12-4
TGCGCCAGCAGCGTAGGGTCTGGGGCCAACGTCCTGACTTTC CASSVGSGANVLTF many - TRBJ2-6 TRBV5-1
TGTGCCAGCAGTGAGGCCCTTGGGGGAGAAGCCTACGAGCAGTACTTC CASSEALGGEAYEQYF few - TRBJ2-7 TRBV6-1
TGCGCCAGCAGTCCGGGACTAGCGGGAGCCCGAGGTAGGAATGAGCAGTTCTTC CASSPGLAGARGRNEQFF few TRBD2 TRBJ2-1 TRBV10-1
TGCAGCGTCCCGGGGACAGAGAGCTCCTACGAGCAGTACTTC CSVPGTESSYEQYF - TRBD1 TRBJ2-7 TRBV29-1